This T cell receptor beta chain appears in the sequencing data of a study of blood T cell repertoires in COVID-19 (dated by TCRdb to 2020 to 2022). Broadly, across the study: Samples covering the acute and convalescent phases of COVID-19 were provided by collaborators in the United States, Italy and Spain. The prospective study material was composed of cDNA or gDNA derived from T cells, B-cell-depleted T cells, or PBMCs. Subjects who had been exposed to COVID-19, were actively infected with it, or had recovered from it provided the deeply sampled blood TCRbeta repertoires that made up the dataset. The repertoires were made available in a free public database intended to serve as a resource for research on the immune response to SARS-CoV-2. Samples came from the ongoing ImmuneRACE study (first 160 participants) plus 1,254 subjects from 6 global collaborators. Nearly every sample came with metadata listing a de-identified subject ID, COVID-19 status, age in years and sex. Where available, HLA class I and class II types were obtained from metadata supplied by the sample provider rather than from assay-based typing. The paper as a whole reports these results and caveats: How much clinical and demographic metadata was included differed by source and by participant, and the metadata was provided uncurated.

The immunoSEQ Assay, a bias-controlled multiplex PCR, was used to amplify TCRbeta CDR3 regions from genomic DNA. On the authors' methods: Nucleated cell counts per sample were estimated from amplification of reference gene primers within the assay. To quantify the absolute abundance of each unique TCRbeta CDR3 rearrangement, sequence reads were collapsed and filtered. For each sample, productive Simpson clonality was calculated by taking the square root of Simpson's diversity index across productive rearrangements. Sourced from immuneACCESS, this table was stored by TCRdb with only in-frame sequences that have V and J called. A share of the clones is absent; for the studies checked, an unresolved V gene accounts for under half, and the remainder has no known explanation. Clone size and V and J calls were adopted from that table, with D and trimming inferred from the DNA. Counted in this sample were 300,000 to 350,000 clones; 90% to 95% of them appeared once. The ten largest clones take up 3.9% of the sample.

Enrolling through a virtual design, the prospective study's participants ranged in age from roughly 18 to 95 years and lived across roughly 23 United States geographic areas. In the prospective study, participants were assigned to cohorts based on the clinical history participants reported in a screening survey and a study questionnaire. Exposed participants had been in contact with someone with a PCR-confirmed or clinician-diagnosed COVID-19 case within 2 weeks of study entry. In the prospective study, whole blood, serum and a nasopharyngeal or oropharyngeal swab were collected from each participant by mobile phlebotomists. Over a 2-month period, participants in the prospective study had the option of providing additional blood draws and questionnaires. Before DNA extraction, prospective study blood samples were shipped either frozen or at room temperature. V lost 0 bases and J lost 3 bases; the stretch between them is 10 bases long. In the germline V gene, CDR1 corresponds to MGHDK and CDR2 to SYGVNS. The CDR3 numbers 15 residues from cysteine through phenylalanine. The entry retains the CDR3 DNA only, 45 bases that are in frame from base 1.

Remarks on this clone: There is no known antigen for this receptor. It has no much larger one-base neighbor in the sample; base qualities were not kept.

The sequencing input was PBMCs or T cells enriched from blood (not recorded which). The receptor chain draws on TRBV25-1 and TRBJ2-3, with TRBD2 as a weak D call on 6 bases. This clonotype was sampled from a woman under 40 who had been exposed to COVID-19. The CDR3 here reads CASSEYGGGTDTQYF. The DNA is as follows: TGTGCCAGCAGTGAATATGGTGGGGGGACAGATACGCAGTATTTT.